The 13 T cell receptor beta chains reported below all come from one sample, sequenced in a study of beta chain features in type 1 diabetes. Expressed TCRB transcripts got sequenced, as all isolated RNA was reverse transcribed. Profiled with immunoSEQ multiplex PCR; TCRdb holds only in-frame clones, not every one. The sample has about 470,000 clones, 30% seen once; the top ten hold 0.06% to 0.07%. Sequencing was performed on naive CD4+ T cells from blood. The receptor source for this set is a man aged 18 to 29 in good health.

This clone was seen a handful of times. J is TRBJ2-3 and V is TRBV6-5; 7 bases align to TRBD2. Germline lookup yields CDR1 MNHEY and CDR2 SVGAGI. The CDR3 length is 16 residues. Trimming took 0 bases from V and 2 from J; bases not matched to a gene: 5. This CDR3 reads CASSYSSLADTDTQYF. The CDR3 DNA reads TGTGCCAGCAGTTACTCGAGTCTAGCGGACACAGATACGCAGTATTTT.

The chain combines TRBV10-3 with TRBJ1-5, with TRBD1 as a possible D gene (5 bases). The CDR3 contains 15 residues. Germline V CDR1 and CDR2: ENHRY, SYGVKD. V dropped 0 bases and J dropped 1 base, with 7 bases sitting between them. In DNA form, the CDR3 reads TGTGCCATCAGTGAGTCGGCAGGGAGCAATCAGCCCCAGCATTTT. Its translation is CAISESAGSNQPQHF.

This clone was detected only a few times. DNA for the CDR3: TGTGCCAGCAGCGTAGGGGCAGGAGTACCCTACGAGCAGTACTTC. Translating gives CASSVGAGVPYEQYF. The chain joins TRBV9 to TRBJ2-7; D is ambiguous. The CDR3 is made up of 15 amino acids. CDR1 and CDR2 (germline): SGDLS, YYNGEE. Between the trimmed V and J ends, which lost 0 bases and 2 bases, there was a span of 12 bases.

This clone was observed a handful of times. The V gene is TRBV19, the J gene TRBJ2-7; a possible D gene is TRBD2 (6 bases). Germline loops: CDR1 LNHDA, CDR2 SQIVND (reference sequence). Trimming removed 0 bases at V and 3 bases at J, with 12 bases between. This CDR3 region has 15 residues. CDR3 amino acids: CASSIEGLSFYEQYF. CDR3 nucleotide sequence: TGTGCCAGTAGTATAGAGGGACTTTCCTTCTACGAGCAGTACTTC.

This sequence joins TRBV6-6 and TRBJ2-7; 9 nucleotides align to TRBD1. Germline CDR1 reads MNHNY; CDR2 reads SVGAGI (reference sequence). CDR3 size: 15 residues. With V trimmed by 6 bases and J by 2 bases, 8 bases remained unmatched. This chain's CDR3 is CASRRGQGTTYEQYF. The CDR3 region has the DNA TGTGCCAGCAGAAGGGGACAGGGTACAACCTACGAGCAGTACTTC.

This clone has more than one count but fewer than ten. This chain joins TRBV28 and TRBJ2-5; D remains ambiguous. The CDR3 spans 15 residues. Looked up from germline, CDR1 is MDHEN and CDR2 is SYDVKM. V lost 2 bases to trimming and J lost 5 bases, with 15 bases between them. CDR3 bases: TGTGCCAGCAGTTTACGAACTCCCCGTGGGGAGACCCAGTACTTC. It encodes CASSLRTPRGETQYF.

This clone has just a few counts. The V gene is TRBV30, the J gene TRBJ2-1; D is undetermined. The germline V gene encodes CDR1 GTSNPN and CDR2 SVGIG (reference sequence). This CDR3 is 11 amino acids long. The CDR3 bases are TGTACCGCCAGCTCCTACAATGAGCAGTTCTTC. Translating it yields CTASSYNEQFF.

The chain is built from TRBV12-5 and TRBJ2-1, with 8 bases identical to TRBD2. Germline V CDR1 and CDR2: LGHNT, FRNRAP. CDR3 length equals 13 residues. The ends lost 4 bases at V and 7 bases at J; junction bases unmatched: 3. CDR3 nucleotides: TGTGCTAGTGGTTCGGGAGGGAGGAATGAGCAGTTCTTC. Amino acids: CASGSGGRNEQFF. The full variable domain, rest sourced from reference TRBV12-5 and TRBJ2-1, is DARVTQTPRHKVTEMGQEVTMRCQPILGHNTVFWYRQTMMQGLELLAYFRNRAPLDDSGMPKDRFSAEMPDATLATLKIQPSEPRDSAVYFCASGSGGRNEQFFGPGTRLTVL.

This clone has more than one count but fewer than ten. Within the sample, other DNA sequences also encode this same CDR3. The chain uses TRBV20-1 and TRBJ1-1; D gene ambiguous. The CDR3 is 11 amino acids. V lost 5 bases, J lost 1 base, and 5 bases lay in between. Germline values: CDR1 DFQATT, CDR2 SNEGSKA (reference sequence). The CDR3 here is CSARANTEAFF. In DNA, the CDR3 is TGCAGTGCTCGAGCGAACACTGAAGCTTTCTTT.

A few counts support this clone. This chain joins TRBV30 and TRBJ1-3; 8 bases align to TRBD1. This CDR3 has 12 amino acids. CDR1 GTSNPN and CDR2 SVGIG come from the germline V gene (reference sequence). Here the CDR3 reads CAALQGAYTIYF. CDR3 bases: TGTGCGGCCCTCCAGGGGGCTTACACCATATATTTT.

This clone was seen only a few times. V usage is TRBV5-1 and J usage is TRBJ2-3; weak D call: TRBD2 (5 bases). V gave up 0 bases and J gave up 0 bases, with 8 bases separating them. The CDR3 runs to 15 residues. CDR1 is SGHRS and CDR2 is YFSETQ in the germline V gene. The CDR3: CASSLDGGSTDTQYF. The CDR3 DNA sequence: TGCGCCAGCAGCTTGGACGGCGGGAGCACAGATACGCAGTATTTT.

This clone was picked up a small number of times. The V and J genes are TRBV29-1 and TRBJ1-5; TRBD1 is a possible D gene (5 bases). Trimming pared 4 bases from V and 4 bases from J, leaving 11 bases between. The CDR3 is 13 amino acids. From germline, CDR1 is SQVTM and CDR2 ANQGSEA. CDR3 sequence: CSVVGTANQPQHF. The CDR3 DNA is TGCAGCGTTGTCGGGACGGCAAATCAGCCCCAGCATTTT.

The chain links TRBV28 to TRBJ2-1; 9 bases agree with TRBD1. In germline, CDR1 is MDHEN, CDR2 SYDVKM. V shed 7 bases and J 3 bases; nucleotides not matched to a gene: 7. The CDR3 sequence is 15 residues long. The CDR3 is CASNVGTGNYNEQFF. In DNA form, the CDR3 reads TGTGCCAGCAACGTCGGGACAGGGAACTACAATGAGCAGTTCTTC. The full variable domain, with the rest looked up from reference TRBV28 and TRBJ2-1, is DVKVTQSSRYLVKRTGEKVFLECVQDMDHENMFWYRQDPGLGLRLIYFSYDVKMKEKGDIPEGYSVSREKKERFSLILESASTNQTSMYLCASNVGTGNYNEQFFGPGTRLTVL.